Listed below are T cell receptor beta chains from one sample, sequenced in a study of shared clonotypes between healthy human individuals. TCRdb's copy holds only in-frame clones and misses some; the assay was immunoSEQ multiplex PCR. The sample carries roughly 520,000 clones, around 96% recorded once. Material for sequencing was naive CD4+ T cells sorted from blood. The receptors were gathered from a woman younger than 45 in good health. The CDR3 runs from the conserved cysteine through the conserved F or W. The D gene is left open where the match is weak. For some rows the clone size is stated as once, few or many, or as a class when expanded; others skip it.

J gene,D gene,clone size,V gene,CDR3 DNA,CDR3 protein
TRBJ1-1,-,-,TRBV2,TGTGCCAGCAGTGAAAAGGGGCGGAAGAACACTGAAGCTTTCTTT,CASSEKGRKNTEAFF
TRBJ2-7,-,-,TRBV5-1,TGCGCCAGCACCGTTGTCGGGAGTTCGACCTACGAGCAGTACTTC,CASTVVGSSTYEQYF
TRBJ1-1,-,-,TRBV7-9,TGTGCCAGCAGCTTACGTGAGGAGGCTGAAGCTTTCTTT,CASSLREEAEAFF
TRBJ2-7,TRBD1,-,TRBV30,TGTGCCGGACAACAGGGGGGTTCCTACGAGCAGTACTTC,CAGQQGGSYEQYF
TRBJ1-5,-,once,TRBV5-1,TGCGCCAGCAGCGACCCCGGGGTAGTGTTATTTGATCAGCCCCAGCATTTT,CASSDPGVVLFDQPQHF
TRBJ2-1,TRBD1,-,TRBV12-5,TGTGCTAGGGGGACAGCCTCCTACAATGAGCAGTTCTTC,CARGTASYNEQFF
TRBJ1-5,-,-,TRBV30,TGTGCCTGGAGTGGAGGGATAAGCAATCAGCCCCAGCATTTT,CAWSGGISNQPQHF
TRBJ2-7,-,-,TRBV7-6,TGTGCCAGCAGCTTAGAGGTGCCAGACGCCGGCGGCTCCTACGAGCAGTACTTC,CASSLEVPDAGGSYEQYF
TRBJ2-1,-,-,TRBV7-2,TGTGCCAGCAGCTTAGCGCTAGTAACTTACAATGAGCAGTTCTTC,CASSLALVTYNEQFF
TRBJ2-1,TRBD2,-,TRBV5-1,TGCGCCAGCAGCGCGGAAACTAGCGACAATGAGCAGTTCTTC,CASSAETSDNEQFF
TRBJ2-1,TRBD2,-,TRBV9,TGTGCCAGCAGCGTAATAGCGGGAGGTCAGTACAATGAGCAGTTCTTC,CASSVIAGGQYNEQFF
TRBJ2-7,TRBD1,once,TRBV28,TGTGCCAGCAGTTTCCCCCGGCAGGACAGGGCAATCCACTACGAGCAGTACTTC,CASSFPRQDRAIHYEQYF
TRBJ2-7,-,-,TRBV29-1,TGCAGCGGTAGGGGGACAAGCTACGAGCAGTACTTC,CSGRGTSYEQYF
TRBJ2-7,-,-,TRBV5-1,TGCGCCAGCAGCTCTCAGTACGAGCAGTACTTC,CASSSQYEQYF
TRBJ1-5,-,-,TRBV5-1,TGCGCCAGCAGCTTGGGATGGGGTGGCAATCAGCCCCAGCATTTT,CASSLGWGGNQPQHF
TRBJ1-1,-,-,TRBV6-1,TGTGCCAGCAGTGTGTGGTCAGGAGGATCCACTGAAGCTTTCTTT,CASSVWSGGSTEAFF
TRBJ1-1,-,-,TRBV5-1,TGCGCCAGCAGCTTGACAGCCATGAACACTGAAGCTTTCTTT,CASSLTAMNTEAFF
TRBJ2-6,-,-,TRBV5-1,TGCGCCAGCAGCTTGGGAGGCTCTGGGGCCAACGTCCTGACTTTC,CASSLGGSGANVLTF
TRBJ1-2,-,-,TRBV27,TGTGCCAGCAGTTCATCTCCACTCGGGAACTATGGCTACACCTTC,CASSSSPLGNYGYTF
TRBJ2-1,TRBD2,-,TRBV18,TGTGCCAGCTCACCACCGGGACTAGGGCAAGGGGTTTACAATGAGCAGTTCTTC,CASSPPGLGQGVYNEQFF
TRBJ1-2,TRBD1,-,TRBV2,TGTGCCAGCATCATAGGAACAGGGGTACGGCCTTCGGAGGGCTACACCTTC,CASIIGTGVRPSEGYTF
TRBJ2-1,-,-,TRBV18,TGTGCCAGCTCACCACCTCCTGTCAATGAGCAGTTCTTC,CASSPPPVNEQFF
TRBJ1-2,-,-,TRBV13,TGTGCCAGCAGCTTTACACTACTGGGCAGTACGGAATATGGCTACACCTTC,CASSFTLLGSTEYGYTF
TRBJ2-2,TRBD1,-,TRBV2,TGTGCCAGCGTCGGACAGGGAGCCGGGGAGCTGTTTTTT,CASVGQGAGELFF
TRBJ2-7,TRBD1,-,TRBV5-4,TGTGCCAGCAGCCGATCCGGGACAGGGGGGTACGAGCAGTACTTC,CASSRSGTGGYEQYF
TRBJ2-3,TRBD2,-,TRBV11-2,TGTGCCAGCAGCCCCAGCAGACTAGCGGGGACCACAGATACGCAGTATTTT,CASSPSRLAGTTDTQYF
TRBJ1-5,TRBD1,-,TRBV6-5,TGTGCCAGCAGTTACTCGTGGACAGGGAAAGATCAGCCCCAGCATTTT,CASSYSWTGKDQPQHF
TRBJ2-3,TRBD2,-,TRBV7-3,TGTGCCAGCAGCCTAGACCTGAGGACTAGCGGGAACTCCACGACCACAGATACGCAGTATTTT,CASSLDLRTSGNSTTTDTQYF
TRBJ1-1,TRBD1,-,TRBV2,TGTGCCAGCAGGGCCGGGACAGTGGGCACTGAAGCTTTCTTT,CASRAGTVGTEAFF
TRBJ2-7,TRBD1,-,TRBV19,TGTGCCAGTAGATCTGGGACAGTCTCCTACGAGCAGTACTTC,CASRSGTVSYEQYF
TRBJ1-6,-,-,TRBV5-6,TGTGCCAGCAGCGTGGGGCCTGGGGGCAATTCACCCCTCCACTTT,CASSVGPGGNSPLHF
TRBJ1-2,-,-,TRBV29-1,TGCAGCGTTCGTCTTTCCTATGGCTACACCTTC,CSVRLSYGYTF
TRBJ2-3,TRBD2,-,TRBV10-3,TGTGCCATCAGTGGGAATAGCGGGATCCCCGATACGCAGTATTTT,CAISGNSGIPDTQYF
TRBJ2-1,TRBD2,-,TRBV19,TGTGCCTCCCGCGGACTAGCGGTCAATGAGCAGTTCTTC,CASRGLAVNEQFF
TRBJ1-1,-,-,TRBV5-6,TGTGCCAGCAGCCTGGGTTACAGGGAGAACACTGAAGCTTTCTTT,CASSLGYRENTEAFF
TRBJ2-7,TRBD2,-,TRBV6-5,TGTGCCAGCAGTTACGGGGCGGGAGGGCCCGGGCAGTACTTC,CASSYGAGGPGQYF
TRBJ1-2,-,-,TRBV2,TGTGCCAGCAGTTTAAGCCAGGGGGGCTACACCTTC,CASSLSQGGYTF
TRBJ2-3,-,-,TRBV28,TGTGCCAGTAAACGGACCCAAAGCACAGATACGCAGTATTTT,CASKRTQSTDTQYF
TRBJ1-5,-,-,TRBV15,TGTGCCACCAGCAGAGACAAAACAACGGGTAGCAATCAGCCCCAGCATTTT,CATSRDKTTGSNQPQHF
TRBJ1-3,-,-,TRBV7-8,TGTGCCAGCAGCTCACAGCTCTCTGGAAACACCATATATTTT,CASSSQLSGNTIYF
TRBJ2-7,TRBD2,-,TRBV7-6,TGTGCCAGCAGCTTAAGTACCCTAGCGGATAGCTCCTACGAGCAGTACTTC,CASSLSTLADSSYEQYF
TRBJ2-7,-,-,TRBV7-9,TGTGCCAGCAGGTTGGAGGGGGAACTCTACGAGCAGTACTTC,CASRLEGELYEQYF
TRBJ1-1,TRBD1,-,TRBV10-1,TGCGCCAGCAGTCCAGGACAGGGCTGGGGCACTGAAGCTTTCTTT,CASSPGQGWGTEAFF
TRBJ2-1,-,-,TRBV4-1,TGCGCCAGCAGCCCCTTGGGGAGCGGTTCCTACAATGAGCAGTTCTTC,CASSPLGSGSYNEQFF
TRBJ2-7,-,-,TRBV6-5,TGTGCCAGCAGTTACTCCGGGGCTAGCGCCCGTGGCGAGCAGTACTTC,CASSYSGASARGEQYF
TRBJ1-3,-,-,TRBV5-1,TGCGCCAGCAGCTTGTCCGGGATCGGAAACACCATATATTTT,CASSLSGIGNTIYF
TRBJ2-4,-,few,TRBV5-1,TGCGCCAGCAGCCAATACAGGGTGGGAAACATTCAGTACTTC,CASSQYRVGNIQYF
TRBJ1-1,-,-,TRBV7-9,TGTGCCAGCAGCTTACGGGGGCAGGCTGAAGCTTTCTTT,CASSLRGQAEAFF
TRBJ2-2,TRBD2,-,TRBV19,TGTGCCAGTAGTATAACGACAGGAGGGACTAGCGGGAACACCGGGGAGCTGTTTTTT,CASSITTGGTSGNTGELFF
TRBJ2-5,TRBD2,-,TRBV7-3,TGTGCCAGCAGCTTAGGAGCCCTAGCGGGAGGGTTGAGAGAGACCCAGTACTTC,CASSLGALAGGLRETQYF
TRBJ2-3,-,-,TRBV5-1,TGCGCCAGCAGCTTGGAACATTTTACCACAGATACGCAGTATTTT,CASSLEHFTTDTQYF
TRBJ2-5,TRBD1,-,TRBV19,TGTGCCACGCTCGACAGGGATCGGGAGACCCAGTACTTC,CATLDRDRETQYF
TRBJ1-2,-,few,TRBV19,TGTGCCAGTCCAAGCCCGGACAGCTATGGCTACACCTTC,CASPSPDSYGYTF
TRBJ2-7,-,-,TRBV28,TGTGCCAGCAGTACTGGGGACACAACCTACGAGCAGTACTTC,CASSTGDTTYEQYF
TRBJ2-7,-,-,TRBV6-5,TGTGCCAGCAGTTACGGGGTCCTGGACTACGAGCAGTACTTC,CASSYGVLDYEQYF
TRBJ1-1,-,-,TRBV18,TGTGCCAGCTCACCACCGCGGAACACTGAAGCTTTCTTT,CASSPPRNTEAFF
TRBJ2-6,-,-,TRBV19,TGTGCCACCAAGGTTGGGTCTGGGGCCAACGTCCTGACTTTC,CATKVGSGANVLTF
TRBJ2-2,TRBD1,-,TRBV18,TGTGCCAGCTCCCCTTGGGACAGGGGGTTCGACACCGGGGAGCTGTTTTTT,CASSPWDRGFDTGELFF
TRBJ2-6,TRBD2,-,TRBV5-1,TGCGCCAGCAATCGGCTAGCGGGATCGTCCGGGGCCAACGTCCTGACTTTC,CASNRLAGSSGANVLTF